The rows below give T cell receptor beta chains drawn from one sample of a study of cytomegalovirus exposure and HLA in healthy donors. Clones were sequenced by immunoSEQ multiplex PCR, and TCRdb holds only the in-frame ones, with some missing. The repertoire shows roughly 100,000 clones; the top ten hold 3% to 4%. Input material: PBMCs. Receptor source: a woman younger than 45 in good health and CMV-seronegative. CDR3s include the opening cysteine and the closing phenylalanine or tryptophan. Each record gives: D gene, V gene, J gene, CDR3 protein, CDR3 DNA. D genes are given only for firm matches.

d_call: NA
v_call: TRBV10-3
j_call: TRBJ2-4
cdr3_aa: CAISALQGSAKNIQYF
cdr3_nt: TGTGCCATCAGTGCGCTCCAGGGTTCTGCCAAAAACATTCAGTACTTC

d_call: NA
v_call: TRBV5-1
j_call: TRBJ1-6
cdr3_aa: CASSFRTEDSPLHF
cdr3_nt: TGCGCCAGCAGCTTTAGGACAGAGGATTCACCCCTCCACTTT

d_call: TRBD2
v_call: TRBV29-1
j_call: TRBJ2-5
cdr3_aa: CSVRGRASETQYF
cdr3_nt: TGCAGCGTTCGGGGGAGGGCCTCAGAGACCCAGTACTTC

d_call: TRBD1
v_call: TRBV15
j_call: TRBJ1-5
cdr3_aa: CATSRAGTGGSVSNQPQHF
cdr3_nt: TGTGCCACCAGCAGAGCCGGGACAGGGGGTTCAGTTAGCAATCAGCCCCAGCATTTT

d_call: NA
v_call: TRBV5-1
j_call: TRBJ1-2
cdr3_aa: CASSLGGGSSGYTF
cdr3_nt: TGCGCCAGCAGCCTGGGGGGGGGCTCCTCTGGCTACACCTTC

d_call: TRBD2
v_call: TRBV7-9
j_call: TRBJ2-1
cdr3_aa: CASSSPTSGEDNEQFF
cdr3_nt: TGTGCCAGCAGCTCCCCGACTAGCGGGGAGGACAATGAGCAGTTCTTC

d_call: NA
v_call: TRBV18
j_call: TRBJ2-7
cdr3_aa: CASSPLYGRGLGEQYF
cdr3_nt: TGTGCCAGCTCACCACTTTACGGGCGGGGGCTGGGGGAGCAGTACTTC

d_call: NA
v_call: TRBV28
j_call: TRBJ2-7
cdr3_aa: CASSFPLRRGSYEQYF
cdr3_nt: TGTGCCAGCAGTTTCCCCCTGAGAAGGGGATCCTACGAGCAGTACTTC

d_call: NA
v_call: TRBV19
j_call: TRBJ2-1
cdr3_aa: CASSIERGSSYNEQFF
cdr3_nt: TGTGCCAGTAGTATAGAACGGGGGAGCTCCTACAATGAGCAGTTCTTC

d_call: TRBD2
v_call: TRBV11-1
j_call: TRBJ2-1
cdr3_aa: CASSENMLAGGFYNEQFF
cdr3_nt: TGTGCCAGCAGCGAAAATATGCTAGCGGGGGGGTTTTACAATGAGCAGTTCTTC

d_call: TRBD2
v_call: TRBV6-5
j_call: TRBJ2-1
cdr3_aa: CATFLAEVQFF
cdr3_nt: TGTGCCACCTTCCTAGCGGAGGTGCAGTTCTTC

d_call: NA
v_call: TRBV19
j_call: TRBJ1-6
cdr3_aa: CASSIEPGRTGGTPLHF
cdr3_nt: TGTGCCAGTAGTATAGAGCCGGGACGGACGGGAGGAACACCCCTCCACTTT

d_call: NA
v_call: TRBV19
j_call: TRBJ2-1
cdr3_aa: CASSSLDSTYNEQFF
cdr3_nt: TGTGCCAGTAGTAGTCTGGACTCCACCTACAATGAGCAGTTCTTC

d_call: NA
v_call: TRBV27
j_call: TRBJ1-2
cdr3_aa: CASSFAENYGYTF
cdr3_nt: TGTGCCAGCAGTTTTGCGGAGAACTATGGCTACACCTTC

d_call: NA
v_call: TRBV2
j_call: TRBJ2-7
cdr3_aa: CASSPGFSNHYEQYF
cdr3_nt: TGTGCCAGCAGCCCGGGGTTCAGCAATCACTACGAGCAGTACTTC

d_call: TRBD1
v_call: TRBV4-2
j_call: TRBJ2-7
cdr3_aa: CASSQAGWDRGYEQYF
cdr3_nt: TGTGCCAGCAGCCAAGCAGGGTGGGACAGGGGCTACGAGCAGTACTTC

d_call: NA
v_call: TRBV11-3
j_call: TRBJ1-2
cdr3_aa: CASSPLGGDYGYTF
cdr3_nt: TGTGCCAGCAGCCCTTTGGGGGGAGACTATGGCTACACCTTC

d_call: NA
v_call: TRBV10-3
j_call: TRBJ2-3
cdr3_aa: CAISPTAGGEQDTQYF
cdr3_nt: TGTGCCATCAGTCCAACAGCGGGCGGGGAGCAAGATACGCAATATTTT

d_call: NA
v_call: TRBV27
j_call: TRBJ2-1
cdr3_aa: CASSLFNRRSSSYNEQFF
cdr3_nt: TGTGCCAGCAGTTTATTTAATAGGCGGTCTAGCTCCTACAATGAGCAGTTCTTC

d_call: NA
v_call: TRBV20-1
j_call: TRBJ2-5
cdr3_aa: CSAYLQETQYF
cdr3_nt: TGCAGTGCTTATTTACAGGAGACCCAGTACTTC

d_call: TRBD1
v_call: TRBV28
j_call: TRBJ2-1
cdr3_aa: CASSLSGQGYNEQFF
cdr3_nt: TGTGCCAGCAGTTTATCGGGACAGGGGTACAATGAGCAGTTCTTC

d_call: TRBD1
v_call: TRBV4-2
j_call: TRBJ2-7
cdr3_aa: CASSQTGIFYEQYF
cdr3_nt: TGTGCCAGCAGCCAGACAGGGATTTTCTACGAGCAGTACTTC